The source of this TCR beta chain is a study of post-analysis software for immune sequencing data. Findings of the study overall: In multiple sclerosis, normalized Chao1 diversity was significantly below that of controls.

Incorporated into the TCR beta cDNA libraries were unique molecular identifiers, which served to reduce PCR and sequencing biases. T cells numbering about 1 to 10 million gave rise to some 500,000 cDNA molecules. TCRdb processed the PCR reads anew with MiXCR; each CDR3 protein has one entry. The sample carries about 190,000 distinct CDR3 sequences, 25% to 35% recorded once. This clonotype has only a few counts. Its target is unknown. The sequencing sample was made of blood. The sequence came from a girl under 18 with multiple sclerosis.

CDR3 sequence (DNA): TGTGCCAGCAGTTCCCTGACAGCCACTGAAGCTTTCTTT. Protein product: CASSSLTATEAFF. V and J are TRBV28 and TRBJ1-1; a possible D gene is TRBD1 (5 bases). Trimming took 4 bases from V and 4 from J, leaving 10 bases between them. This CDR3 comprises 13 residues. Germline lookup yields CDR1 MDHEN and CDR2 SYDVKM. The full variable domain, completed using reference TRBV28 and TRBJ1-1, is DVKVTQSSRYLVKRTGEKVFLECVQDMDHENMFWYRQDPGLGLRLIYFSYDVKMKEKGDIPEGYSVSREKKERFSLILESASTNQTSMYLCASSSLTATEAFFGQGTRLTVV.